This entry features one T cell receptor beta chain sequence. No antigen is known for it. The sample originates from a study of T-cell memory formation after mild COVID-19. Study-level background: TCR clusters were largely donor specific.

CDR1 is SGHDT, CDR2 YYEEEE, per germline. V was clipped by 1 base and J by 2 bases, with 14 bases between them. The CDR3 totals 16 residues. Overall study findings and caveats: The appearance of some responding clones in pre-infection memory suggested that cross-reactive memory joined. Contracting clones localized mainly to CM and EM when CD4+ and mainly to EMRA when CD8+.

After 5'RACE with constant-segment primers, TCR alpha and TCR beta cDNA libraries carrying sample barcodes and UMIs were obtained. TCRdb reanalysed the 5' RACE reads using MiXCR and keeps one entry per CDR3 protein. Seen here are 250,000 to 300,000 distinct CDR3 sequences, roughly 16% observed once, and the top ten hold roughly 20%. The sequencing sample was made of PBMCs or a T cell subset sorted from them (not recorded which). V and J are TRBV5-6 and TRBJ2-3; D is uncertain. The sequence was collected from a man aged 18 to 30 who had mild COVID-19 (a few samples of this study predate the infection). Cell type and time point are not known. In DNA, the CDR3 is TGTGCCAGCAGCTTGTTGGTTGGCCTCTACACAGATACGCAGTATTTT. Its protein is CASSLLVGLYTDTQYF.